This TCR beta chain was observed in a study of T cell responses to AZD1222 COVID-19 vaccine (dated by TCRdb to 2020 to 2022). A note on the overall study: A total of about 230 trial participants underwent TCR sequencing, of whom around 200 received two doses of AZD1222 and 26 received two doses of the MenACWY control vaccine. Trial participants were enrolled by age into subgroups of 18-55, 56-69 and 70-plus years, and roughly 150, 30 and 60 TCR-sequenced participants, respectively, were included in these subgroups.

The CDR3 regions of human TCRbeta chains were analyzed by immunosequencing. In the authors' own workflow: TCRs in the repertoires were matched against a reference library of SARS-CoV-2-specific TCRs that had been generated with the MIRA antigen-specificity platform. Breadth was defined as the fraction of unique TCRs that were SARS-CoV-2-associated. Depth was defined as the fraction of total T cells that were SARS-CoV-2-associated. Using the MIRA data, every spike-specific TCR was mapped to the spike region that the TCR reacted to and assigned to either a CD4 or a CD8 class. Log10-transformed breadth and depth values were compared by one-way ANOVA with Sidak's multiple comparisons tests. This is the immuneACCESS table as TCRdb keeps it, with only in-frame sequences that have V and J called. A part of the clones is gone; compared with another copy, unresolved V genes explain less than half, and the rest is unexplained. Clonal size and the V and J genes are those of that table, whereas D and trimming came from the DNA. The table for this sample lists about 120,000 clones; more than 70% of them were counted only once. Together, the top ten hold 15% to 20% of the sample.

What the authors observed across the whole study: A significant rise in spike-specific TCR breadth and depth was observed after two AZD1222 doses relative to day 0 and relative to MenACWY recipients. Conclusions about previously exposed vaccinees are limited because only a handful of AZD1222 recipients were SARS-CoV-2 seropositive at baseline. Reportedly, close to half of the unique spike-specific TCRs recognized epitopes lying outside the regions that are mutated in the B.1.351 and B.1.1.7 variants. Most participants were white British and females outnumbered males, and the authors suggested that clonal diversity may have been underestimated. The vaccine-associated CD4 TCRs covered the entire spike protein, and the dominant responses fell in regions 160-218 and 743-854. The 56-69-year group was small, and its depth increase did not reach significance, likely because of low power. Because no samples from the day 14 peak response were available, repertoires could be characterized only after the peak T cell response.

Taken from cysteine to phenylalanine, the CDR3 has 18 residues. Just CDR3 DNA is preserved here, 54 bases in frame from base 1. The germline V gene (reference sequence) provides CDR1 SSHAT and CDR2 FNYEAQ. Here V drops 4 bases and J drops 0 bases, and the junction holds 12 bases not matched to any gene. Details on this clone: What this receptor recognizes is not known. No base qualities exist here, and no much larger clone lies one base off it.

The sample's time point label, in plain terms: about 28 days (+/-7) after the second vaccine dose. AZD1222 recipients given second doses at about 4 weeks or at about 12 weeks were pooled, since spike-specific TCR depth and breadth were not found to differ between the two schedules. Vaccinee samples came from UK trials COV001 and COV002, including a single-blind randomized controlled phase 2/3 trial of AZD1222 (ChAdOx1 nCoV-19) in healthy adults. For TCRbeta chain sequencing, PBMC samples from trial participants were taken at day 0 and at day 28 after the second dose. The chain was built from TRBV7-7 and TRBJ2-1, and 7 bases in between align with TRBD1. This TCR was recovered from an adult who received the AZD1222 COVID-19 vaccine. Sequenced here: peripheral blood, sampled 28 days after the second AZD1222 dose. The CDR3 region: CASSSGTDTSSSYNEQFF. In nucleotides, the sequence is TGTGCCAGCAGCTCCGGGACAGATACCTCCAGCTCCTACAATGAGCAGTTCTTC.